Listed here are 22 T cell receptor beta chains from one sample, sequenced in a study of T cell changes during pregnancy in multiple sclerosis. Sequencing used immunoSEQ multiplex PCR; TCRdb keeps in-frame clones, though not all of them. The sample carries about 92,000 clones, around 90% recorded once. Sequencing was performed on peripheral blood, taken in the first trimester of pregnancy. These receptors originate from a female donor with multiple sclerosis, enrolled in a pregnancy study.

The gene calls are TRBV9 and TRBJ1-2; D is unresolved. The CDR3 runs to 12 residues. Germline-derived CDR1 and CDR2 are SGDLS and YYNGEE. Trimming removed 7 bases at V and 8 bases at J, with 15 bases between. The CDR3 loop is CASLRTGGGYTF. CDR3 nucleotide sequence: TGTGCCAGCTTAAGAACGGGAGGGGGCTACACCTTC.

This chain links TRBV19 with TRBJ2-7, with 9 positions matching TRBD1. The CDR3 covers 14 residues. V was clipped by 5 bases and J by 2 bases; unmatched bases: 4. CDR1 and CDR2 from the germline V gene are LNHDA and SQIVND (reference sequence). CDR3 residues: CASSAGTGPYEQYF. In DNA, the CDR3 is TGTGCCAGTAGTGCCGGGACAGGGCCCTACGAGCAGTACTTC.

CDR3 sequence: CATNRQGLNTGELFF. In DNA form, the CDR3 reads TGTGCCACCAACAGACAGGGATTGAACACCGGGGAGCTGTTTTTT. The rearrangement uses TRBV13 and TRBJ2-2; 7 bases map to TRBD1. CDR3 length: 15 residues. V was clipped by 10 bases and J by 1 base; unmatched bases: 9. Germline values: CDR1 PRHDT, CDR2 FYEKMQ (reference sequence).

The V call is TRBV4-1, the J call TRBJ1-2; D gene uncertain. There are 13 residues in the CDR3. Germline CDR1 MGHRA, CDR2 YSYEKL. V was trimmed by 1 base and J by 13 bases, leaving 16 bases between them. CDR3 in DNA: TGCGCCAGCAGCCAAGGGGGAGGAGTATGGGTCACCTTC. This translates into CASSQGGGVWVTF.

This clone was found once. This chain uses TRBV19 with TRBJ2-7; TRBD1 is a possible D gene (6 bases). The CDR3 covers 12 residues. Trimming pared 9 bases from V and 3 bases from J, leaving 12 bases between. Germline assignment: CDR1 LNHDA and CDR2 SQIVND (reference sequence). The CDR3 bases are TGTGCCAGGTCGGACAGTATCTACGAGCAGTACTTC. This encodes CARSDSIYEQYF.

The V gene is TRBV5-1, the J gene TRBJ1-1; possible D gene TRBD1, 5 bases. This CDR3 comprises 14 residues. The germline CDR1 and CDR2 sequences are SGHRS and YFSETQ. V lost 0 bases and J 1 base, leaving 7 bases between the germline ends. CDR3: CASSLARANTEAFF. Here the CDR3 DNA reads TGCGCCAGCAGCTTGGCCAGGGCGAACACTGAAGCTTTCTTT.

J is TRBJ2-7 and V is TRBV18; 15 bases are shared with TRBD2. The CDR3 covers 18 residues. The V gene's germline CDR1 is KGHSH and CDR2 LQKENI. With 3 bases clipped from V and 1 base from J, the junction kept 7 bases outside the gene matches. This CDR3 reads CASSPGLAGGRGSYEQYF. The CDR3 DNA reads TGTGCCAGCTCACCGGGACTAGCGGGAGGCCGGGGGTCCTACGAGCAGTACTTC.

This chain links TRBV9 with TRBJ2-2, with D perhaps TRBD2 (7 bases). The CDR3 contains 15 residues. CDR1 and CDR2 (germline): SGDLS, YYNGEE. V gave up 7 bases and J gave up 6 bases, with 19 bases separating them. The CDR3 DNA reads as TGTGCCAGCGGAAAACAGGGAGGGGCGGCCGGGGAGCTGTTTTTT. Encoded protein: CASGKQGGAAGELFF.

The chain couples TRBV6-1 to TRBJ2-5; 7 bases match TRBD1. Germline CDR1 is MNHNS and CDR2 is SASEGT. The CDR3 loop spans 14 amino acids. After removal of 6 bases from V and 7 bases from J, the junction contained 11 bases not matched to a gene. CDR3 protein: CASRGTASSWTQYF. As DNA, the CDR3 is TGTGCCAGCAGAGGGACAGCGAGCTCCTGGACCCAGTACTTC.

This chain links TRBV28 with TRBJ2-5, with D unresolved. The CDR3 contains 14 residues. V shed 5 bases and J shed 3 bases, with 13 bases lying between them. The germline CDR1 and CDR2 sequences are MDHEN and SYDVKM. CDR3 amino acids: CASSPLFAEETQYF. The CDR3 DNA reads as TGTGCCAGCAGTCCCCTATTTGCGGAAGAGACCCAGTACTTC.

V usage is TRBV30 and J usage is TRBJ1-5, with 7 nucleotides matching TRBD1. In germline, CDR1 is GTSNPN, CDR2 SVGIG (reference sequence). The CDR3 runs to 16 residues. After removal of 3 bases from V and 4 bases from J, the junction contained 12 bases not matched to a gene. The chain's CDR3 is CAWSPPFEGANQPQHF. The CDR3 region has the DNA TGTGCCTGGAGCCCCCCGTTTGAGGGGGCGAATCAGCCCCAGCATTTT.

The CDR3 bases are TGCGCCAGCAGCCAAGATCAGGGACTGGGCACAGATACGCAGTATTTT. Residues: CASSQDQGLGTDTQYF. The chain has TRBV4-3 and TRBJ2-3, with D possibly being TRBD2 (6 bases). V gave up 0 bases and J gave up 1 base, with 11 bases separating them. CDR3 length equals 16 residues. CDR1 is LGHNA and CDR2 is YSLEER in the germline V gene.

The CDR3 loop reads CASSREGGEQYF. DNA for the CDR3: TGTGCCAGCAGCCGGGAGGGAGGGGAGCAGTACTTC. The rearrangement uses TRBV5-4 and TRBJ2-7; 8 bases line up with TRBD2. With 4 bases clipped from V and 7 bases from J, the junction kept 4 bases outside the gene matches. CDR3 length: 12 residues. CDR1 and CDR2 from the germline V gene are SGHNT and YYREEE (reference sequence).

The chain employs TRBV4-1 and TRBJ2-7; TRBD2 aligns across 8 bases. In germline, CDR1 is MGHRA, CDR2 YSYEKL. The CDR3 sequence is 15 residues long. After removal of 1 base from V and 7 bases from J, the junction contained 9 bases not matched to a gene. CDR3 DNA sequence: TGCGCCAGCAGCCAAGTAGAACTAGCGGCATCGGAGCAGTACTTC. Encoded protein: CASSQVELAASEQYF.

This rearrangement joins TRBV4-3 to TRBJ2-7; D is perhaps TRBD2 (5 bases). Germline V CDR1 and CDR2: LGHNA, YSLEER. V shed 4 bases and J shed 6 bases, with 19 bases lying between them. This CDR3 region has 15 residues. The DNA of the CDR3 is TGCGCCAGCAGCCCCTTTTGGTGGGAGCGACGCGAGCAGTACTTC. Its protein is CASSPFWWERREQYF.

V and J are TRBV5-1 and TRBJ2-5; no firm D call. The V gene lost 4 bases and the J gene lost 5 bases, with 6 bases spanning the gap. Germline values: CDR1 SGHRS, CDR2 YFSETQ. The CDR3 contains 11 residues. The CDR3 DNA is TGCGCCAGCAGCGCCGGGGAGACCCAGTACTTC. Translating it yields CASSAGETQYF.

The chain employs TRBV9 and TRBJ2-1; 7 bases line up with TRBD2. The germline CDR1 and CDR2 sequences are SGDLS and YYNGEE. The CDR3 covers 15 residues. Losses at the gene ends were 0 bases for V and 2 bases for J; bases not matched to a gene: 2. In DNA, the CDR3 is TGTGCCAGCAGCGTAGGCAGCGGGGCCTACAATGAGCAGTTCTTC. It specifies CASSVGSGAYNEQFF.

The CDR3 region has the DNA TGTGCCAGCAGTGAAGCGCCGGGGGGCCGTCAGCCCCAGCATTTT. Translating gives CASSEAPGGRQPQHF. The chain employs TRBV2 and TRBJ1-5; TRBD1 might be the D (6 bases). V gave up 0 bases and J gave up 6 bases, with 12 bases separating them. The CDR3 sequence is 15 residues long. Germline CDR1 reads SNHLY; CDR2 reads FYNNEI.

The chain carries TRBV27 and TRBJ2-7; 7 nucleotides line up with TRBD1. CDR1 is MNHEY, CDR2 SMNVEV, per germline (reference sequence). The J segment lost 5 bases and the V segment lost 10 bases, leaving 8 bases of the junction unmatched. The CDR3 covers 12 residues. The CDR3 sequence is CATKQGLDEQYF. Written as DNA, the CDR3 is TGTGCCACAAAACAGGGGCTAGACGAGCAGTACTTC.

The J gene is TRBJ2-6, the V gene TRBV27, with D perhaps matching TRBD2 (5 bases). Trimming removed 6 bases from V and 1 base from J, with 13 bases in between. The CDR3 length is 16 residues. Germline CDR1 and CDR2: MNHEY and SMNVEV (reference sequence). CDR3 coding DNA: TGTGCCAGCAGCTCCGGGGTAAGGTCTGGGGCCAACGTCCTGACTTTC. Encoded protein: CASSSGVRSGANVLTF.

The chain has TRBV27 and TRBJ1-2; 8 positions agree with TRBD1. The CDR3 extends over 12 amino acids. The V gene's germline CDR1 is MNHEY and CDR2 SMNVEV (reference sequence). The V and J ends lost 9 bases and 4 bases, in that order; junction bases with no gene match: 4. CDR3 in amino acids: CASSTGGYGYTF. The CDR3 bases are TGTGCCAGTAGTACAGGGGGCTATGGCTACACCTTC.

This clone was counted between two and nine times. This sequence joins TRBV28 and TRBJ2-5, with D perhaps TRBD2 (6 bases). Germline lookup yields CDR1 MDHEN and CDR2 SYDVKM. Trimming left V 3 bases short and J 2 bases short, with 13 bases between. The CDR3 runs to 15 residues. CDR3 sequence reads: CASSLTSGGQETQYF. CDR3 in DNA: TGTGCCAGCAGTTTGACTAGTGGGGGGCAAGAGACCCAGTACTTC. Full variable domain (rest looked up from reference TRBV28 and TRBJ2-5): DVKVTQSSRYLVKRTGEKVFLECVQDMDHENMFWYRQDPGLGLRLIYFSYDVKMKEKGDIPEGYSVSREKKERFSLILESASTNQTSMYLCASSLTSGGQETQYFGPGTRLLVL.